This paragraph covers one T cell receptor (beta chain) sequence. The germline CDR1 and CDR2 sequences are SQVTM and ANQGSEA. Trimming shortened V by 3 bases and J by 1 base, and 9 bases separated the two germline ends. The CDR3 covers 14 residues. The data were taken from a study of blood T cell repertoires in COVID-19. Study-wide context: Material from acute and convalescent COVID-19 was sourced from the United States, Italy and Spain. PBMCs, B-cell-depleted T cells, or T cells were the source of the cDNA or gDNA that made up the material.

Participants were placed into cohorts based on the clinical history they reported. In the authors' methods: Quantification of nucleated cells was approximated via reference gene primer amplification. Only in-frame clones appear in the TCRdb table, and some are missing; sequencing was by immunoSEQ multiplex PCR. D and trimming were read from the DNA, whereas the V and J calls and clone size are those reported in that table. The table shows approximately 240,000 clones, with approximately 90% occurring only once. The sequence derives from a woman aged 18 to 35 in a cohort exposed to, infected with or recovered from COVID-19 (not recorded which). The chain uses TRBV29-1 and TRBJ1-4; tentatively, D is TRBD1 (5 bases). The material sequenced was PBMCs or T cells enriched from blood (not recorded which). CDR3 coding DNA: TGCAGCGTTGACCCCGGGGGAACTAATGAAAAACTGTTTTTT. It is translated as CSVDPGGTNEKLFF.